This entry concerns a single TCR beta chain. Antigen: not known. The data belong to a study of OX40 agonist ivuxolimab in advanced cancers. Study observations and caveats: The study found that CD8+ T cells averaged more expanded clones than CD4+. The CD4+ and CD8+ T cells in the blood had expanded clonally by week 6 at 0.1 to 3.0 mg/kg.

Autoimmune disease history or systemic immunosuppression excluded patients. Here immunoSEQ multiplex PCR was the method, and the copy in TCRdb shows in-frame clones only, minus some. The data show more than 60,000 clones, 80% to 90% seen once. This specimen consisted of CD4+ or CD8+ T cells sorted from blood, obtained in a trial of the OX40 agonist ivuxolimab. This TCR came from an adult with an advanced solid tumor such as melanoma, head and neck, liver or kidney cancer.

Here the CDR3 DNA reads TGTGCCAGCAGTTTGACCGAAGATTCACCCCTCCACTTT. Amino acids: CASSLTEDSPLHF. The genes are TRBV27 and TRBJ1-6; D ambiguous. There are 13 residues in the CDR3. From germline, CDR1 is MNHEY and CDR2 SMNVEV (reference sequence). Trimming cost V 3 bases and J 8 bases, with 8 bases left between them.